This TCR beta chain was sequenced for a study of T cells after yellow fever vaccination. This clonotype came up many times. Its cognate antigen is unknown. Study results and limitations: Re-detected after boosting: most primary clones, 96% of CD4 and around 86% of CD8. CD4 and CD8 compartments shared a small share of clonotypes, likely from convergent recombination.

UMIs were added to TCR cDNA along with a universal primer site when it was made by 5'RACE template switching. TCRdb re-called the 5' RACE reads with MiXCR, one entry per CDR3 protein. The sample records 250,000 or so distinct CDR3 sequences, approximately 3.8% being singletons. This receptor was taken from a man aged 18 to 35 who received the YFV17D yellow fever vaccine. Material: PBMCs, obtained 15 days after the yellow fever booster vaccination.

The CDR3 nucleotides are TGTGCCAGCAGCGCTCAGGGGACAACTAATGAAAAACTGTTTTTT. The encoded protein is CASSAQGTTNEKLFF. This chain uses TRBV7-9 with TRBJ1-4; a possible D gene is TRBD1 (6 bases). From germline, CDR1 is SEHNR and CDR2 FQNEAQ (reference sequence). V was cut by 5 bases and J by 0 bases, with 10 bases left in between. The CDR3 spans 15 residues.